Below, 7 T cell receptor beta chains from the same sample are listed, as sequenced in a study of cytomegalovirus exposure and HLA in healthy donors. In the PCR, 60 Vbeta and 13 Jbeta primers were used. TCRdb's copy holds only in-frame clones and misses some; the assay was immunoSEQ multiplex PCR. Among 90,000 to 120,000 clones, 50% to 70% were seen once, and the ten largest hold over 3.5%. The sample consisted of PBMCs. The receptors were sampled from a man between 25 and 39 years old in good health and CMV-seropositive.

This clone was seen only a few times. The CDR3 reads CASSLQGRENEKLFF. Here the CDR3 DNA reads TGTGCCAGCAGCTTGCAGGGGAGAGAAAATGAAAAACTGTTTTTT. This chain uses TRBV5-6 with TRBJ1-4; TRBD1 might be the D (6 bases). CDR3 length: 15 residues. V gave up 1 base and J gave up 5 bases, with 12 bases separating them. Germline CDR1 SGHDT, CDR2 YYEEEE.

This clone was recorded once. This chain joins TRBV5-8 and TRBJ2-3; 7 nucleotides match TRBD2. Germline V gene data show CDR1 as SGHTS and CDR2 as YDEGEE. V lost 2 bases, J lost 1 base, and 4 bases stayed unmatched. This CDR3 comprises 15 residues. The CDR3 loop is CASSLASGGTDTQYF. CDR3 nucleotides: TGTGCCAGCAGCTTAGCTAGCGGAGGCACAGATACGCAGTATTTT.

This chain uses TRBV19 with TRBJ2-2; weak D call: TRBD1 (6 bases). Germline V CDR1 and CDR2: LNHDA, SQIVND (reference sequence). V gave up 4 bases and J gave up 6 bases, with 15 bases separating them. The CDR3 runs to 15 residues. CDR3 sequence (DNA): TGTGCCAGTAGTAACTTCCGGGACAAACCCGGGGAGCTGTTTTTT. Translation: CASSNFRDKPGELFF.

V gene TRBV4-1 combines with J gene TRBJ1-3; weak D call: TRBD1 (5 bases). The CDR3 covers 17 residues. Trimming took 1 base from V and 2 from J, leaving 15 bases between them. Per germline, CDR1 MGHRA and CDR2 YSYEKL. CDR3 in DNA: TGCGCCAGCAGCCAAGGAGCCGCCGGGGGTACTGGAAACACCATATATTTT. It translates to CASSQGAAGGTGNTIYF.

The rearrangement uses TRBV7-9 and TRBJ1-2, with a tentative D call TRBD1 (6 bases). This CDR3 spans 16 amino acids. Germline loops: CDR1 SEHNR, CDR2 FQNEAQ (reference sequence). The germline V and J ends were trimmed by 0 bases and 1 base, with 12 bases remaining between them. This CDR3 reads CASSLAGTPNNYGYTF. The CDR3 DNA sequence: TGTGCCAGCAGCTTAGCGGGGACACCTAATAACTATGGCTACACCTTC.

The CDR3 is CASSSGPGTNTGELFF. In DNA form, the CDR3 reads TGTGCCAGCAGCTCAGGCCCCGGGACAAACACCGGGGAGCTGTTTTTT. The gene calls are TRBV13 and TRBJ2-2, with a weak D call TRBD1 (6 bases). Germline V gene lookup returns CDR1 PRHDT and CDR2 FYEKMQ (reference sequence). Between the trimmed V and J ends, which lost 4 bases and 2 bases, there was a span of 14 bases. The CDR3 is 16 amino acids.

The chain recombines TRBV15 with TRBJ2-2; D perhaps matches TRBD1 (6 bases). Germline loops: CDR1 LNHNV, CDR2 YYDKDF (reference sequence). The CDR3 spans 17 residues. Trimming took 0 bases from V and 5 from J, leaving 16 bases between them. This CDR3 reads CATSRERPGQWTGELFF. CDR3 nucleotides: TGTGCCACCAGCAGAGAGCGGCCGGGACAATGGACCGGGGAGCTGTTTTTT.